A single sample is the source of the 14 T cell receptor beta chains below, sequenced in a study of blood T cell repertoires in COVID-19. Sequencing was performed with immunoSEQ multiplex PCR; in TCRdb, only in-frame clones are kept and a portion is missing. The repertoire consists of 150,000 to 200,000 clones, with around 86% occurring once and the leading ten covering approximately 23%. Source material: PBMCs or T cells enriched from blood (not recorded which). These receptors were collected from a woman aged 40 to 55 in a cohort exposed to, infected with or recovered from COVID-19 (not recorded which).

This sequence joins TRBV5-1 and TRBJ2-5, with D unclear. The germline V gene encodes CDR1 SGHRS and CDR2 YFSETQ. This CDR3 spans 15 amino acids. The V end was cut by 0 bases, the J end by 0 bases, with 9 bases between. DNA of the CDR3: TGCGCCAGCAGCTTGGACAGATTGTACCAAGAGACCCAGTACTTC. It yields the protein CASSLDRLYQETQYF.

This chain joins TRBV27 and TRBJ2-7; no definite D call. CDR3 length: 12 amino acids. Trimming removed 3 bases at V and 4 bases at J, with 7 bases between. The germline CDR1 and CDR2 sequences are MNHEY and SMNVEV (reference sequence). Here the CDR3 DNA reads TGTGCCAGCAGTTTCTCGGGTTACGAGCAGTACTTC. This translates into CASSFSGYEQYF.

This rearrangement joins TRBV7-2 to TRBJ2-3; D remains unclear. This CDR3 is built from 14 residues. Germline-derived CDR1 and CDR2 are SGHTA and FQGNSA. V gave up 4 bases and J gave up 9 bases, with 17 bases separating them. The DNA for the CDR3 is TGTGCCAGCAGCTCGGCTAGGAACTCAGCCACGCAGTATTTT. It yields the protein CASSSARNSATQYF.

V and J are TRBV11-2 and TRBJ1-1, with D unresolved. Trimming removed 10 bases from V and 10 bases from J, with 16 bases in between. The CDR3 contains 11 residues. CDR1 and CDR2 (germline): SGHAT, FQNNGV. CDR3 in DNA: TGTGCCACTACCAGGTCTGTAGGAGCTTTCTTT. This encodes CATTRSVGAFF.

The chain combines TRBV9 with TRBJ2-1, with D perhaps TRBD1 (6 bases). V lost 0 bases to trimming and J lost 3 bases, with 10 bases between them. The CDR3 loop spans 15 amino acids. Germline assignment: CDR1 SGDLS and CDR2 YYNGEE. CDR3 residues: CASSVADRFYNEQFF. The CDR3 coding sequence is TGTGCCAGCAGCGTAGCTGACAGGTTCTACAATGAGCAGTTCTTC.

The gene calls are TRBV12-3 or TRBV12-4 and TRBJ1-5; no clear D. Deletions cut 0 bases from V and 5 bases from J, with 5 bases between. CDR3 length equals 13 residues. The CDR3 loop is CASSLAVDQPQHF. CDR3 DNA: TGTGCCAGCAGTTTAGCGGTAGATCAGCCCCAGCATTTT.

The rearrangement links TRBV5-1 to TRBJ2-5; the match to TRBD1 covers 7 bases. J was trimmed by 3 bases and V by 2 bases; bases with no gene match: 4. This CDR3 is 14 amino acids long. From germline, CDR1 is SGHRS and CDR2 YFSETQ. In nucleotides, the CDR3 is TGCGCCAGCAGCTTACAAACAGGGGAAGAGACCCAGTACTTC. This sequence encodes CASSLQTGEETQYF. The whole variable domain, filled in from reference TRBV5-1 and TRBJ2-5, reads KAGVTQTPRYLIKTRGQQVTLSCSPISGHRSVSWYQQTPGQGLQFLFEYFSETQRNKGNFPGRFSGRQFSNSRSEMNVSTLELGDSALYLCASSLQTGEETQYFGPGTRLLVL.

The CDR3 reads CASSRQTADRGRGYTF. The DNA of the CDR3 is TGTGCCAGTAGTAGACAAACCGCGGACAGGGGTAGGGGCTACACCTTC. V gene TRBV19 combines with J gene TRBJ1-2, with 9 bases lining up with TRBD1. The length of the CDR3 is 16 residues. The V gene end was trimmed by 4 bases and the J gene end by 8 bases; junction bases not matched to a gene: 14. Per germline, CDR1 LNHDA and CDR2 SQIVND (reference sequence).

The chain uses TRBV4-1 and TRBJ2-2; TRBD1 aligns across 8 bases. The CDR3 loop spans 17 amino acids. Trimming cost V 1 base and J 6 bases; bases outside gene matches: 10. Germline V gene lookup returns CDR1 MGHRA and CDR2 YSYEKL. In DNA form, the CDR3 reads TGCGCCAGCAGCCAAGTCGAACTAACAGGGGGAGCCGGGGAGCTGTTTTTT. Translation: CASSQVELTGGAGELFF.

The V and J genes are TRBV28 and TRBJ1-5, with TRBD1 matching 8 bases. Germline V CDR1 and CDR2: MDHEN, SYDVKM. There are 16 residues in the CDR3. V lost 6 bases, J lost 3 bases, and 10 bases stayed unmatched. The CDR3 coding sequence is TGTGCCAGCAGCCCCTCGCAGGGGGCAATCAATCAGCCCCAGCATTTT. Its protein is CASSPSQGAINQPQHF.

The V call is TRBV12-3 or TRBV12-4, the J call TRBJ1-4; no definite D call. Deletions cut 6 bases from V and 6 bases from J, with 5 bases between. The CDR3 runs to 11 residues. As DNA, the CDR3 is TGTGCCAGCAGCAGCGATGAAAAACTGTTTTTT. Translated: CASSSDEKLFF.

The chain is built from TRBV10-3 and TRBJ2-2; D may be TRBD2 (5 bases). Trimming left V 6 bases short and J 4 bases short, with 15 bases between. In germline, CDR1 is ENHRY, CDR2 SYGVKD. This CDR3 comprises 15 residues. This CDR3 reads CAISPSKRGTGELFF. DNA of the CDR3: TGTGCCATCAGCCCCTCGAAACGGGGCACCGGGGAGCTGTTTTTT.

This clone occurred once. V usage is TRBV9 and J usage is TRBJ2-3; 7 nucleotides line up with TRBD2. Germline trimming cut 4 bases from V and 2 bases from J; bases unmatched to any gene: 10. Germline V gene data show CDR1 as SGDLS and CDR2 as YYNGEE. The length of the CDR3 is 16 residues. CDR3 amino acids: CASSPSTSSFTDTQYF. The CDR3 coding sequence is TGTGCCAGCAGCCCCTCGACTAGCTCCTTCACAGATACGCAGTATTTT.

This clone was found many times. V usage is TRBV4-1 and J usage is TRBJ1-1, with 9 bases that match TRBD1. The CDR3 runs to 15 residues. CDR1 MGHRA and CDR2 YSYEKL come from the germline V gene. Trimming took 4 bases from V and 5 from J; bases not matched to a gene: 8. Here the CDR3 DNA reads TGCGCCAGCAGCCCCCTGGGACAGGGTCGGACTGAAGCTTTCTTT. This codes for CASSPLGQGRTEAFF.